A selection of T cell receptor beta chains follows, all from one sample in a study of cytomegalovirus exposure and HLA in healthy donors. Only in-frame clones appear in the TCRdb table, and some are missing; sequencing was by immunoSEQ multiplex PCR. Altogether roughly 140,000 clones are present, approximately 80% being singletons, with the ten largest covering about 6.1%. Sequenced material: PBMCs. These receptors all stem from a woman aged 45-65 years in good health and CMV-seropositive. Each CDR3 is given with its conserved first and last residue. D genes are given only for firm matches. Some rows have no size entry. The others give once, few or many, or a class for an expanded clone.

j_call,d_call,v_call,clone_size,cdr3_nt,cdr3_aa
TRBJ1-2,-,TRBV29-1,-,TGCAGCGTTGAAGCCGGTGGCTACACCTTC,CSVEAGGYTF
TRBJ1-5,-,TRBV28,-,TGTGCCAGCGGAGAAAGCAATCAGCCCCAGCATTTT,CASGESNQPQHF
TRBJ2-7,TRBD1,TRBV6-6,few,TGTGCCAGCAACCCAGGGGGTCACTACGAGCAGTACTTC,CASNPGGHYEQYF
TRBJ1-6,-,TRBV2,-,TGTGCCAGCAGTGGTGCGGGAGGTAGGGGTCCGAGTTCAGCCCTCCACTTT,CASSGAGGRGPSSALHF
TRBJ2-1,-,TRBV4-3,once,TGCGCCAGCAGCCAAGATCTGAGCGTAGGTGGAAATGAGCAGTTCTTC,CASSQDLSVGGNEQFF
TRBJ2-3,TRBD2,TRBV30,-,TGTGCCTGGGCCCGCGGGGGGGCAGGGTCGGATACGCAGTATTTT,CAWARGGAGSDTQYF
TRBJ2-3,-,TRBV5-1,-,TGCGCCAGCAGCTCCTTCTTTTCAGATACGCAGTATTTT,CASSSFFSDTQYF
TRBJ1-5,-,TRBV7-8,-,TGTGCCAGCAGCCCCGGCCTCCGACAGACAAATCAGCCCCAGCATTTT,CASSPGLRQTNQPQHF
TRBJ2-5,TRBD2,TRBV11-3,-,TGTGCCAGCAGCACCTCCACTAGCGGGGGTCGAGAGACCCAGTACTTC,CASSTSTSGGRETQYF
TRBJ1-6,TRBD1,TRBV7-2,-,TGTGCCAGCAGCACGGGACAGTACCTTTCACCCCTCCACTTT,CASSTGQYLSPLHF
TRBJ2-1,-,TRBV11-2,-,TGTGCCAGCAGCTTCATAGCGCGGGAGCAGTTCTTC,CASSFIAREQFF
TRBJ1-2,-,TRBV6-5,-,TGTGCCAGCAGGCCCGCGGGATGGAGTCGTGGCTACACCTTC,CASRPAGWSRGYTF
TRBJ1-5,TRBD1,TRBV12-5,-,TGTGCTAGTGGTATCGGGACAGGGTGGTTCCAGCCCCAGCATTTT,CASGIGTGWFQPQHF
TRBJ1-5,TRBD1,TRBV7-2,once,TGTGCCAGCAGCTTAGAAACGACAGGGGGCCTTAGCAATCAGCCCCAGCATTTT,CASSLETTGGLSNQPQHF
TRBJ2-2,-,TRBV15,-,TGTGCCACCAGCAGCGGGGGAACCGGGGAGCTGTTTTTT,CATSSGGTGELFF
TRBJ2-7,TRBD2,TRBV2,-,TGTGCCAGCACTTTAGGGAGCGGGGGGCCCTACGAGCAGTACTTC,CASTLGSGGPYEQYF
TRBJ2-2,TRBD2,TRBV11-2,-,TGTGCCAGCAGCTTATATGCTAGCGGGGACACCGGGGAGCTGTTTTTT,CASSLYASGDTGELFF
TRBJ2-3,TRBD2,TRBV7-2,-,TGTGCCAGCAGCACGGGGCGGGGGGGTTATACGCAGTATTTT,CASSTGRGGYTQYF
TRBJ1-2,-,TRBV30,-,TGTGCCTGGAGTGTTCAGGGGTACGGCTACACCTTC,CAWSVQGYGYTF
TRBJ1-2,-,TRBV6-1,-,TGTGCCAGCAGTGAACCCATACGGGGGGCGTATGGCTACACCTTC,CASSEPIRGAYGYTF
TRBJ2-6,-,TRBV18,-,TGTGCCAGCTCCTTGGGGGCGAGCTCTGGGGCCAACGTCCTGACTTTC,CASSLGASSGANVLTF
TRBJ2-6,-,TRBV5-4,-,TGTGCCAGCAGCTTGTCAGGTACTGGGGCCAACGTCCTGACTTTC,CASSLSGTGANVLTF
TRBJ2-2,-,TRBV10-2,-,TGCGCCAGCAGTGAGTCACCTAGCGTTAACACCGGGGAGCTGTTTTTT,CASSESPSVNTGELFF
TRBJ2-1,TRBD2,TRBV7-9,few,TGTGCCAGCAGCTTAGGGTCTAGCGGGGGATTCTACAATGAGCAGTTCTTC,CASSLGSSGGFYNEQFF
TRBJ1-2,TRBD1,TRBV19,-,TGTGCCAGTAGCCGGGACAGGGCGTTCGGCTACACCTTC,CASSRDRAFGYTF
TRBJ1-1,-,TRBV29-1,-,TGCAGCGTTGAGGTGCAGGGAGGGAAGATGAACACTGAAGCTTTCTTT,CSVEVQGGKMNTEAFF
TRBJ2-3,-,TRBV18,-,TGTGCCAGCTCACGGCCGAGCACAGATACGCAGTATTTT,CASSRPSTDTQYF
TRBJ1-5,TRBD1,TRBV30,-,TGTGCCTGGAGTCCGGACAGGGTCAATCAGCCCCAGCATTTT,CAWSPDRVNQPQHF
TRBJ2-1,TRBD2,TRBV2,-,TGTGCCAGCAGCCAGACTAGCGGAGGCCACAATGAGCAGTTCTTC,CASSQTSGGHNEQFF
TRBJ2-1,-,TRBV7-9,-,TGTGCCAGCAGCCTGACAGGTCAGCCCTACAATGAGCAGTTCTTC,CASSLTGQPYNEQFF
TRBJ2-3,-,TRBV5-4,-,TGTGCCAGCAGCTTGGGACGGGCGGGCGTTAGCACAGATACGCAGTATTTT,CASSLGRAGVSTDTQYF
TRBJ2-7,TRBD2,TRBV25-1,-,TGTGCCAGCACCCAGGATAGCGGGTACGAGCAGTACTTC,CASTQDSGYEQYF
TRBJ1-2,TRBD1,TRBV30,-,TGTGCCTGGGACAGGGGAACGGGCTACACCTTC,CAWDRGTGYTF
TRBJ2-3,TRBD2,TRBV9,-,TGTGCCAGCAGCGTAGAAGGCGGGGGGGCCACAGATACGCAGTATTTT,CASSVEGGGATDTQYF
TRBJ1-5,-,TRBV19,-,TGTGCCAGTAGTCTCCGGGATACGGGACAGCCCCAGCATTTT,CASSLRDTGQPQHF
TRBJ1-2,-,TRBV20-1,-,TGCAGTGCGCCAGATAACTATGGCTACACCTTC,CSAPDNYGYTF
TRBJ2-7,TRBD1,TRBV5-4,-,TGTGCCAGCAGCTTAAGGACAGGGGCGAGGGAGCAGTACTTC,CASSLRTGAREQYF
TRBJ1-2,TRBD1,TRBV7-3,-,TGTGCCAGCAGCGTATCCGGGACAGGGGGGAACTATGGCTACACCTTC,CASSVSGTGGNYGYTF
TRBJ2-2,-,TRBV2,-,TGTGCCAGCAGTGAAGGAGGGGGTCGGGGGGAGCTGTTTTTT,CASSEGGGRGELFF
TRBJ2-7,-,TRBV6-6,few,TGTGCCAGCGAAACTCAGCCGGGCTACGAGCAGTACTTC,CASETQPGYEQYF
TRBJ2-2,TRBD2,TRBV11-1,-,TGTGCCAGCAGCTTGGAGCGGGGGGGCGAGAACACCGGGGAGCTGTTTTTT,CASSLERGGENTGELFF
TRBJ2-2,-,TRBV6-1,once,TGTGCCAGCAGTGAACGACAGGTTTGGTATGGGCAGGTGACCACCGTTCAGCGGGAGCTGTTTTTT,CASSERQVWYGQVTTVQRELFF
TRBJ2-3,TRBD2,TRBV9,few,TGTGCCAGCAGCCTCAAGGGGACTAGCTCAGGTACGCAGTATTTT,CASSLKGTSSGTQYF
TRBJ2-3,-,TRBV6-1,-,TGTGCCACCCTGCGACACACAGATACGCAGTATTTT,CATLRHTDTQYF